This is a list of T cell receptor beta chains from one sample in a study of blood T cell repertoires in COVID-19. Generated by immunoSEQ multiplex PCR, the TCRdb table keeps only in-frame clones and is missing some. The repertoire holds 300,000 to 350,000 clones, with around nine tenths as singletons. Sequenced material: peripheral blood. These receptors were taken from a woman in her twenties or thirties with COVID-19, enrolled during active disease. Both conserved end residues are part of each CDR3. D genes are given only for firm matches. Expanded clones get a size class; other rows say once, few or many, or leave the size out.

TRBD2 | TRBJ2-3 | TRBV6-8 | . | CASSYLLAGAGTQYF | TGTGCCAGCAGTTACCTCCTAGCGGGAGCGGGTACGCAGTATTTT
TRBD1 | TRBJ2-6 | TRBV18 | . | CASSPTGFSSGANVLTF | TGTGCCAGCTCACCGACAGGGTTCAGCTCTGGGGCCAACGTCCTGACTTTC
TRBD2 | TRBJ2-5 | TRBV23-1 | . | CASSQWEGRERTQYF | TGCGCCAGCAGTCAATGGGAGGGAAGGGAAAGGACCCAGTACTTC
. | TRBJ1-2 | TRBV27 | . | CASSPGTLGTYGYTF | TGTGCCAGCAGTCCTGGGACTCTTGGGACCTATGGCTACACCTTC
TRBD2 | TRBJ2-2 | TRBV10-1 | . | CASSGGGGSTGELFF | TGCGCCAGCAGTGGTGGGGGAGGGAGCACCGGGGAGCTGTTTTTT
. | TRBJ2-3 | TRBV4-1 | . | CASSQERQGTQYF | TGCGCCAGCAGCCAAGAGAGGCAGGGTACGCAGTATTTT
TRBD2 | TRBJ2-2 | TRBV7-9 | . | CASSLGVLAGADITGELFF | TGTGCCAGCAGCTTAGGGGTATTAGCGGGGGCTGATATCACCGGGGAGCTGTTTTTT
. | TRBJ2-2 | TRBV18 | . | CASSSGGGELFF | TGTGCCAGCTCATCCGGCGGCGGGGAGCTGTTTTTT
. | TRBJ1-2 | TRBV3-1/TRBV3-2 | once | CASSQGQNYGYTF | TGTGCCAGCAGCCAAGGGCAGAACTATGGCTACACCTTC
. | TRBJ1-4 | TRBV20-1 | . | CSASWGGGEKLFF | TGCAGTGCTAGTTGGGGGGGTGGAGAAAAACTGTTTTTT
. | TRBJ1-3 | TRBV10-3 | . | CASRQSSGNTIYF | TGTGCCAGCAGACAGAGCTCTGGAAACACCATATATTTT
. | TRBJ1-1 | TRBV10-3 | . | CAIRRDTEAFF | TGTGCCATCAGACGGGACACTGAAGCTTTCTTT
. | TRBJ2-2 | TRBV4-3 | . | CASSQDLTGELFF | TGCGCCAGCAGCCAAGATCTGACCGGGGAGCTGTTTTTT
TRBD1 | TRBJ2-7 | TRBV28 | . | CASSLGQGKAYEQYF | TGTGCCAGCAGTTTGGGACAGGGGAAAGCCTACGAGCAGTACTTC
. | TRBJ1-5 | TRBV28 | . | CASSPYLGQVDPPQHF | TGTGCCAGCAGTCCTTATCTCGGACAAGTAGATCCGCCCCAGCATTTT
. | TRBJ2-1 | TRBV12-3/TRBV12-4 | . | CASSTSPGEQFF | TGTGCCAGCAGCACTAGCCCGGGAGAGCAGTTCTTC
. | TRBJ1-4 | TRBV2 | . | CASMDGHSSTNEKLFF | TGTGCCAGCATGGACGGACATTCGTCAACTAATGAAAAACTGTTTTTT
TRBD1 | TRBJ2-5 | TRBV5-1 | . | CASSFSGTGQETQYF | TGCGCCAGCAGCTTTTCCGGGACAGGGCAGGAGACCCAGTACTTC
TRBD2 | TRBJ2-2 | TRBV2 | . | CASSEWLAGVVSGELFF | TGTGCCAGCAGTGAATGGCTAGCGGGAGTGGTATCCGGGGAGCTGTTTTTT
. | TRBJ1-1 | TRBV11-3 | . | CASGEGGNTEAFF | TGTGCCAGCGGCGAAGGGGGGAACACTGAAGCTTTCTTT
. | TRBJ2-3 | TRBV19 | . | CASTAGAARPYSTDTQYF | TGTGCCAGTACCGCTGGGGCGGCGCGGCCTTATAGCACAGATACGCAGTATTTT
TRBD2 | TRBJ2-3 | TRBV7-2 | . | CASSLLVYGGSPSTDTQYF | TGTGCCAGCAGCTTATTAGTTTACGGCGGGAGTCCCAGCACAGATACGCAGTATTTT
. | TRBJ2-5 | TRBV28 | . | CASTQQGGGRKTQYF | TGTGCCAGCACCCAACAAGGGGGGGGGAGGAAGACCCAGTACTTC
. | TRBJ1-2 | TRBV2 | . | CASSPRRVFYGYTF | TGTGCCAGCAGTCCCCGGAGGGTCTTTTATGGCTACACCTTC
. | TRBJ1-4 | TRBV7-6 | . | CASSRQATNEKLFF | TGTGCCAGCAGCCGACAGGCAACTAATGAAAAACTGTTTTTT
. | TRBJ1-5 | TRBV5-6 | . | CASSLWQDTNQPQHF | TGTGCCAGCAGCTTGTGGCAGGATACCAATCAGCCCCAGCATTTT
TRBD2 | TRBJ2-7 | TRBV13 | once | CASSLGPGGGEQYF | TGTGCCAGCAGCTTAGGCCCGGGGGGAGGGGAGCAGTACTTC
. | TRBJ1-4 | TRBV5-1 | . | CASSLGPREKLFF | TGCGCCAGCAGCTTGGGACCCAGGGAAAAACTGTTTTTT
. | TRBJ2-1 | TRBV9 | . | CASSVSGSSYNEQFF | TGTGCCAGCAGCGTATCCGGGAGCTCCTACAATGAGCAGTTCTTC
TRBD1 | TRBJ2-1 | TRBV19 | . | CASSESTGTVYNEQFF | TGTGCCAGTAGTGAATCCACCGGGACAGTCTACAATGAGCAGTTCTTC
TRBD1 | TRBJ2-3 | TRBV4-2 | . | CASSQRTGAADTQYF | TGTGCCAGCAGCCAACGGACAGGGGCCGCAGATACGCAGTATTTT
TRBD1 | TRBJ2-3 | TRBV5-6 | . | CASSFLSVEGAGDTQYF | TGTGCCAGCAGCTTTCTGTCTGTCGAGGGGGCAGGAGATACGCAGTATTTT
. | TRBJ1-5 | TRBV24-1 | . | CATSVPGQPQHF | TGTGCCACCAGTGTTCCGGGTCAGCCCCAGCATTTT
. | TRBJ2-2 | TRBV19 | . | CASRTLQFSGELFF | TGTGCCAGTAGAACCTTACAGTTTTCCGGGGAGCTGTTTTTT
TRBD1 | TRBJ2-7 | TRBV19 | . | CASSISGTASSYEQYF | TGTGCCAGTAGTATTTCCGGGACAGCTTCCTCCTACGAGCAGTACTTC
TRBD2 | TRBJ2-6 | TRBV18 | . | CASSRDDADSGRLSGANVLTF | TGTGCCAGCTCACGAGACGATGCTGATAGCGGGAGGCTCTCTGGGGCCAACGTCCTGACTTTC
TRBD2 | TRBJ2-1 | TRBV10-3 | . | CAISESRLAGGRDEQFF | TGTGCCATCAGTGAGTCGAGACTAGCGGGAGGGCGTGATGAGCAGTTCTTC
TRBD1 | TRBJ1-2 | TRBV20-1 | once | CSASLGTGGSGYTF | TGCAGTGCTAGTCTTGGGACAGGGGGATCTGGCTACACCTTC
TRBD2 | TRBJ2-1 | TRBV18 | . | CASSPTSGSRNEQFF | TGTGCCAGCTCACCGACTAGCGGGAGCAGGAATGAGCAGTTCTTC
TRBD1 | TRBJ2-2 | TRBV5-1 | . | CASSLNQQGALGELFF | TGCGCCAGCAGCTTGAATCAACAGGGGGCTCTCGGGGAGCTGTTTTTT
. | TRBJ1-3 | TRBV5-1 | once | CASSLASGGNTIYF | TGCGCCAGCAGCTTGGCATCGGGGGGAAACACCATATATTTT
. | TRBJ2-3 | TRBV9 | . | CASSATDLDTQYF | TGTGCCAGCAGCGCCACCGACTTAGATACGCAGTATTTT
. | TRBJ2-7 | TRBV7-9 | . | CASSLLAETYEQYF | TGTGCCAGCAGCTTATTAGCGGAAACCTACGAGCAGTACTTC
. | TRBJ1-2 | TRBV29-1 | . | CSARGVYGYTF | TGCAGCGCGCGGGGAGTCTATGGCTACACCTTC
TRBD1 | TRBJ2-2 | TRBV5-4 | once | CASSIQGAHTGELFF | TGTGCCAGCAGCATACAGGGGGCGCATACCGGGGAGCTGTTTTTT
TRBD1 | TRBJ1-2 | TRBV10-3 | . | CAISTGQGGGYTF | TGTGCCATCAGTACGGGACAGGGAGGTGGCTACACCTTC
TRBD1 | TRBJ1-2 | TRBV19 | . | CASTPRGQDRYGYTF | TGTGCCAGTACTCCAAGGGGACAGGATCGCTATGGCTACACCTTC
. | TRBJ2-2 | TRBV6-6 | . | CASTGVVTGELFF | TGTGCCAGCACAGGGGTGGTGACCGGGGAGCTGTTTTTT
. | TRBJ1-1 | TRBV14 | . | CASSFGGTEAFF | TGTGCCAGCAGTTTTGGAGGTACTGAAGCTTTCTTT
TRBD1 | TRBJ1-1 | TRBV5-1 | . | CASSGGQGVDTEAFF | TGCGCCAGCAGCGGGGGACAGGGTGTGGACACTGAAGCTTTCTTT
TRBD2 | TRBJ2-2 | TRBV7-3 | . | CASSLTPSSGMGGELFF | TGTGCCAGCAGCTTAACCCCCTCTAGCGGGATGGGCGGGGAGCTGTTTTTT
. | TRBJ1-1 | TRBV28 | . | CASSETALNTEAFF | TGTGCCAGCAGCGAAACAGCCCTAAACACTGAAGCTTTCTTT
. | TRBJ2-2 | TRBV7-2 | . | CASSPLTGTGFRNLELFF | TGTGCCAGCAGTCCCCTTACCGGGACTGGTTTTAGGAATTTGGAGCTGTTTTTT